This TCR beta chain was sequenced during a study of blood T cell repertoires in COVID-19. Study-level information: From the United States, Italy and Spain came samples of acute and convalescent COVID-19. In each case, the material was cDNA or gDNA derived from T cells, B-cell-depleted T cells, or PBMCs.

Original data processing: How many nucleated cells were present was estimated from reference gene primer amplification. The protocol was immunoSEQ multiplex PCR, while the TCRdb copy is restricted to in-frame clones and leaves out a portion. V, J and clone size reflect that table, while D and trimming were determined from the DNA. The sample holds 50,000 to 75,000 clones, approximately 91% seen once. This CDR3 has 15 amino acids. CDR1 is SGHNT and CDR2 is YENEEA in the germline V gene. Trimming cost V 0 bases and J 6 bases; bases outside gene matches: 3. This sequence originates from a woman aged 50 to 60 with active or convalescent COVID-19. The rearrangement links TRBV11-3 to TRBJ2-2, with TRBD2 matching over 8 bases. Sequenced material: peripheral blood. DNA for the CDR3: TGTGCCAGCAGCTTAGATGGACTAGCTTCCGGGGAGCTGTTTTTT. Translating gives CASSLDGLASGELFF.